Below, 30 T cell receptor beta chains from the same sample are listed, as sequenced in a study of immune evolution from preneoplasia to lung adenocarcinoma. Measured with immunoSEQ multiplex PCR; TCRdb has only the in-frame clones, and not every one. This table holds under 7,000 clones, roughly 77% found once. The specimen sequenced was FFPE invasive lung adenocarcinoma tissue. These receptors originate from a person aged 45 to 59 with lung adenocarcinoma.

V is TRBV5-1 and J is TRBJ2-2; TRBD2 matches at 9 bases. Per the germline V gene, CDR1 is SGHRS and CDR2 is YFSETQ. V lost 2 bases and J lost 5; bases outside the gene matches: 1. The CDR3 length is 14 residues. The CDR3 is CASSFTSGTGELFF. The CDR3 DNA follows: TGCGCCAGCAGCTTCACTAGCGGGACCGGGGAGCTGTTTTTT.

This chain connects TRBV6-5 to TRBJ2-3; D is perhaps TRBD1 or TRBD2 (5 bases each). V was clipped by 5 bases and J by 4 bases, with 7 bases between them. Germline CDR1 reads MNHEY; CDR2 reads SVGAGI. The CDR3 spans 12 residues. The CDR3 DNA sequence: TGTGCCAGCAGTCGAGGGGCAGATACGCAGTATTTT. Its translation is CASSRGADTQYF.

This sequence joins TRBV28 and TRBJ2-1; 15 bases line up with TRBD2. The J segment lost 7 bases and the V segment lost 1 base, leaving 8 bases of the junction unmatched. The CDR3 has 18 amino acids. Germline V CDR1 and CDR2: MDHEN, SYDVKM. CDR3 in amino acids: CASSLYLGTSGRRNEQFF. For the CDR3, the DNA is TGTGCCAGCAGTTTATACCTTGGGACTAGCGGGAGGAGGAATGAGCAGTTCTTC. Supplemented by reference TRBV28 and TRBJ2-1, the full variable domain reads DVKVTQSSRYLVKRTGEKVFLECVQDMDHENMFWYRQDPGLGLRLIYFSYDVKMKEKGDIPEGYSVSREKKERFSLILESASTNQTSMYLCASSLYLGTSGRRNEQFFGPGTRLTVL.

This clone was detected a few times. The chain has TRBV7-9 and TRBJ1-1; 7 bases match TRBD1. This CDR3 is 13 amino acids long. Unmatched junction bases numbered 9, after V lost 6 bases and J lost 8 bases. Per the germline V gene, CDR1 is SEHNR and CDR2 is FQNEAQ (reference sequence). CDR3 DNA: TGTGCCAGCAGTTCCTCCGGGACAGAAGAAGCTTTCTTT. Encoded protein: CASSSSGTEEAFF.

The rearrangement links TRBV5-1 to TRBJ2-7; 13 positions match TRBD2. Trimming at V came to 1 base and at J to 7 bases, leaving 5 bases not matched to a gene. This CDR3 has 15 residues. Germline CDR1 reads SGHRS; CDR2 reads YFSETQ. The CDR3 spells CASSLTSGRADEQYF. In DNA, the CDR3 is TGCGCCAGCAGCTTGACTAGCGGGAGGGCCGATGAGCAGTACTTC.

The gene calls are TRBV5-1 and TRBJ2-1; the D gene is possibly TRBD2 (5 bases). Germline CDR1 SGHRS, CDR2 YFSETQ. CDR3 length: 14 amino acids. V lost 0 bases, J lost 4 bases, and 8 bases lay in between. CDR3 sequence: CASSLGGIYNEQFF. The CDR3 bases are TGCGCCAGCAGCTTGGGAGGGATATACAATGAGCAGTTCTTC.

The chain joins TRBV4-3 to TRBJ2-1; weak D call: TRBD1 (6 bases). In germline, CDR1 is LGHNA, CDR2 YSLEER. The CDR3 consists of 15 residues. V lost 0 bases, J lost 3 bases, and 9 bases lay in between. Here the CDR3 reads CASSQEGTSYNEQFF. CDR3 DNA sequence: TGCGCCAGCAGCCAAGAAGGGACAAGCTACAATGAGCAGTTCTTC.

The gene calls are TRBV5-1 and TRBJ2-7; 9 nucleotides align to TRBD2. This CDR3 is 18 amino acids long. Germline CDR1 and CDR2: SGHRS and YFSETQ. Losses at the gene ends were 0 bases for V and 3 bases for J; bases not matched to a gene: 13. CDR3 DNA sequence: TGCGCCAGCAGCTTGGTGCTAGCGGGACTGCTAAACGGCTACGAGCAGTACTTC. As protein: CASSLVLAGLLNGYEQYF.

The DNA of the CDR3 is TGTGCCAGCAGCTTAGGACCGTACAATGAGCAGTTCTTC. Amino acids: CASSLGPYNEQFF. The chain uses TRBV11-2 and TRBJ2-1; no firm D call. Trimming removed 1 base at V and 4 bases at J, with 5 bases between. This CDR3 contains 13 residues. Germline values: CDR1 SGHAT, CDR2 FQNNGV.

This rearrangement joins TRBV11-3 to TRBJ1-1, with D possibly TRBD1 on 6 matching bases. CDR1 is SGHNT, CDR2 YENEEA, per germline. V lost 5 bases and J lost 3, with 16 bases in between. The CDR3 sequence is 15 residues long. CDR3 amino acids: CASSPGAGRDTEAFF. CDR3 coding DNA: TGTGCCAGCAGCCCAGGGGCAGGGAGGGACACTGAAGCTTTCTTT.

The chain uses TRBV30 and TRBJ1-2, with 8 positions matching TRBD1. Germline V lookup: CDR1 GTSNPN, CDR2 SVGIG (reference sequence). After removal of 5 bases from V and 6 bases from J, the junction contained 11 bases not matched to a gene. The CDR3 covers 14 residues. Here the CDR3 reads CAWAFGQGGDGYTF. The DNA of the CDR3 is TGTGCCTGGGCCTTTGGACAGGGAGGAGATGGCTACACCTTC.

The DNA of the CDR3 is TGTGCCAGTAGTAGGCCCCCGAAGGGTGAGCAGTTCTTC. This encodes CASSRPPKGEQFF. The rearrangement joins TRBV19 to TRBJ2-1; no firm D call. This CDR3 is 13 amino acids long. Germline assignment: CDR1 LNHDA and CDR2 SQIVND (reference sequence). The germline V and J ends were trimmed by 4 bases and 9 bases, with 13 bases remaining between them.

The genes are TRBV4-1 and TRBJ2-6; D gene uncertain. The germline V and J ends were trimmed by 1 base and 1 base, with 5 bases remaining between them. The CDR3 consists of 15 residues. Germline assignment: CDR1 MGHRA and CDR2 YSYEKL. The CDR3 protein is CASSQGDSGANVLTF. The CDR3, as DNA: TGCGCCAGCAGCCAAGGGGATTCTGGGGCCAACGTCCTGACTTTC.

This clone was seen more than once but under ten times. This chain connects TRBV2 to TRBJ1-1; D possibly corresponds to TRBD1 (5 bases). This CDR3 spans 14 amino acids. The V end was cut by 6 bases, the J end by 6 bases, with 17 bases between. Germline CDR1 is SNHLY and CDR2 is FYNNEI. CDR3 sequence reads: CASSVGTNVAEAFF. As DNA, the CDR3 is TGTGCCAGCAGCGTCGGGACGAACGTCGCTGAAGCTTTCTTT.

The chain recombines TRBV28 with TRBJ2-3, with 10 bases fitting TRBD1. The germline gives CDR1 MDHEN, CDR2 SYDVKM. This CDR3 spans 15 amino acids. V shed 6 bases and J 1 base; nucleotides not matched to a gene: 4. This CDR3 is CASSRQGAGTDTQYF. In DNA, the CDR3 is TGTGCCAGCAGCAGACAGGGGGCAGGCACAGATACGCAGTATTTT.

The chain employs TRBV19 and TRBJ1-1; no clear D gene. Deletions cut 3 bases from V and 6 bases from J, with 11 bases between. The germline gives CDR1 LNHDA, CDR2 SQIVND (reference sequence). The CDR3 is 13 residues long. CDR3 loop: CASSIMEPSEAFF. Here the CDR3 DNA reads TGTGCCAGTAGTATCATGGAACCCTCTGAAGCTTTCTTT. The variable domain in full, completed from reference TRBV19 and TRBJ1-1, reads DGGITQSPKYLFRKEGQNVTLSCEQNLNHDAMYWYRQDPGQGLRLIYYSQIVNDFQKGDIAEGYSVSREKKESFPLTVTSAQKNPTAFYLCASSIMEPSEAFFGQGTRLTVV.

CDR3 coding DNA: TGTGCCAGCAGCCAAGATGGGGGGGACAGGGTTCAGCATTTT. Protein product: CASSQDGGDRVQHF. The chain joins TRBV4-2 to TRBJ1-5, with 9 positions matching TRBD1. The V and J ends lost 0 bases and 13 bases, in that order; junction bases with no gene match: 7. The CDR3 spans 14 residues. Germline CDR1 and CDR2: LGHNA and YNFKEQ.

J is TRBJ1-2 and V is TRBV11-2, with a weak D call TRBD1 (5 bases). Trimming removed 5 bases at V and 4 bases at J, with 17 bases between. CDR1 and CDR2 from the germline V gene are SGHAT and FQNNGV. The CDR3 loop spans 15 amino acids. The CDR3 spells CASSIAGSVGYGYTF. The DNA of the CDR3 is TGTGCCAGCAGCATCGCAGGGAGTGTGGGCTATGGCTACACCTTC.

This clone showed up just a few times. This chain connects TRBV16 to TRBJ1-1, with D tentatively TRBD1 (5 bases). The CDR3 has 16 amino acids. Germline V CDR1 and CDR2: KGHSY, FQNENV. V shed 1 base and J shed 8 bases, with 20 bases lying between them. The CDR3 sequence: CASSQWGDGIRGEAFF. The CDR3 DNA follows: TGTGCCAGCAGCCAATGGGGCGACGGGATTCGGGGCGAAGCTTTCTTT.

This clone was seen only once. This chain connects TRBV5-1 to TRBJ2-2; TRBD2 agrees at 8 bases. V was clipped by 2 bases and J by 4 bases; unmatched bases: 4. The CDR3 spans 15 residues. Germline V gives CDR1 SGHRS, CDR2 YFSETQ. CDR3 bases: TGCGCCAGCAGCTTCAGCGGGAGTGGCACCGGGGAGCTGTTTTTT. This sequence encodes CASSFSGSGTGELFF.

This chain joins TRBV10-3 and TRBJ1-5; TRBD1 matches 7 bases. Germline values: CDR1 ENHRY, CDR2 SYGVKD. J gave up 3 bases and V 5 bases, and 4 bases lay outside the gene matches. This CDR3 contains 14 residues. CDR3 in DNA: TGTGCCATCAGTCCCGGGACAGTCAATCAGCCCCAGCATTTT. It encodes CAISPGTVNQPQHF.

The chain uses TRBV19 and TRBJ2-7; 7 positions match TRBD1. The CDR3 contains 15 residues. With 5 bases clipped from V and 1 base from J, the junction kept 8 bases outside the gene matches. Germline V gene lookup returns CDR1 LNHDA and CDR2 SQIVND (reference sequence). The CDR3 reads CASSPQRQGSYEQYF. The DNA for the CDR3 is TGTGCCAGTAGTCCCCAGCGACAGGGATCCTACGAGCAGTACTTC.

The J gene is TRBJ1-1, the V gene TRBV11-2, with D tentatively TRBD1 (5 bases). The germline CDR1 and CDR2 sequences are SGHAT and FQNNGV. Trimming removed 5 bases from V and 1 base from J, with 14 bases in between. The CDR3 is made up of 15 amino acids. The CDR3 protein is CASSHMGHKNTEAFF. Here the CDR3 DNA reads TGTGCCAGCAGCCACATGGGGCACAAGAACACTGAAGCTTTCTTT.

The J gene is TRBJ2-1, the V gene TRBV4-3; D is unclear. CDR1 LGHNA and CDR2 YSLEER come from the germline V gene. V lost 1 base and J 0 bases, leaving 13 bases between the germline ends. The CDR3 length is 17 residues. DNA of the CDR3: TGCGCCAGCAGCCAAGGCGCTGGGATAAGCTCCTACAATGAGCAGTTCTTC. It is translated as CASSQGAGISSYNEQFF.

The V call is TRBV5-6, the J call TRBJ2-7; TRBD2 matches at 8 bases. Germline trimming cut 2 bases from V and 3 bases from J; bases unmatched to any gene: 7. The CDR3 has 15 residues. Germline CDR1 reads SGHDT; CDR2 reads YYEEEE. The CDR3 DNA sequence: TGTGCCAGCAGCTTTTTCACTAGCGGAAACTACGAGCAGTACTTC. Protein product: CASSFFTSGNYEQYF.

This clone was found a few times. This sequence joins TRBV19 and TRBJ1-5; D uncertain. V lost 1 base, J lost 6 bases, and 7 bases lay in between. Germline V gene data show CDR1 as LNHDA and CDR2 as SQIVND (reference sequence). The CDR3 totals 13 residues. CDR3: CASSIVEPQPQHF. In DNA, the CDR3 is TGTGCCAGTAGTATAGTCGAACCTCAGCCCCAGCATTTT.

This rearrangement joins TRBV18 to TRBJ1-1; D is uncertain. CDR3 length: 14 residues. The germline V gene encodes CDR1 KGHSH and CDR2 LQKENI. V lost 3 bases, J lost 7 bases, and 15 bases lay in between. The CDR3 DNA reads TGTGCCAGCTCACCTGGGCCTTCGGGCAGTGAAGCTTTCTTT. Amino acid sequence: CASSPGPSGSEAFF.

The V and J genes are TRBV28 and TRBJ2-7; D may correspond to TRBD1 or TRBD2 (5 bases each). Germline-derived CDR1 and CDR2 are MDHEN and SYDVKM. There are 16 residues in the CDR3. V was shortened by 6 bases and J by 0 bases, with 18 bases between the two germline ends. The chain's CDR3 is CASSRHGGPSSYEQYF. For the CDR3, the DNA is TGTGCCAGCAGCCGCCATGGGGGACCAAGCTCCTACGAGCAGTACTTC.

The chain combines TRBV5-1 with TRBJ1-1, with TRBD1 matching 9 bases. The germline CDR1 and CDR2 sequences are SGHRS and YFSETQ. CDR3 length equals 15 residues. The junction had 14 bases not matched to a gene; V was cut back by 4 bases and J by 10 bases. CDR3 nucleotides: TGCGCCAGCAGCCCTCGGACAGGGGCCCCTGAAGTAGCTTTCTTT. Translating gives CASSPRTGAPEVAFF.

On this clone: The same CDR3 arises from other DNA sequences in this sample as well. The CDR3 bases are TGTGCCTGGAACCTTATGGTAACTAGCGGGAGTTGGGGTGAGCAGTTCTTC. Its translation is CAWNLMVTSGSWGEQFF. The chain employs TRBV30 and TRBJ2-1; 11 bases are a match to TRBD2. The V and J ends lost 4 bases and 9 bases, in that order; junction bases with no gene match: 17. The CDR3 contains 17 residues. Germline V lookup: CDR1 GTSNPN, CDR2 SVGIG (reference sequence).